Given below is one TCR beta chain in context. This sample was taken from a study of blood T cell repertoires in COVID-19. Across the whole study: Samples came from the United States, Italy and Spain, spanning acute and convalescent COVID-19. PBMCs, B-cell-depleted T cells, or T cells provided the cDNA or gDNA that made up the material.

The CDR3 has 13 amino acids. Between the trimmed V and J ends, which lost 1 base and 7 bases, there was a span of 10 bases. From germline, CDR1 is MGHRA and CDR2 YSYEKL. Here immunoSEQ multiplex PCR was the method, and the copy in TCRdb shows in-frame clones only, minus some. The table has some 120,000 clones, roughly 79% seen once. Sequencing was done on a sample of peripheral blood. The J gene is TRBJ2-5, the V gene TRBV4-1; perhaps TRBD1 as D (5 bases). The source of this sequence is a human donor in a cohort sampled during active COVID-19. The CDR3 is CASSQGVQGTQYF. The CDR3 DNA reads TGCGCCAGCAGCCAAGGAGTTCAGGGGACCCAGTACTTC.